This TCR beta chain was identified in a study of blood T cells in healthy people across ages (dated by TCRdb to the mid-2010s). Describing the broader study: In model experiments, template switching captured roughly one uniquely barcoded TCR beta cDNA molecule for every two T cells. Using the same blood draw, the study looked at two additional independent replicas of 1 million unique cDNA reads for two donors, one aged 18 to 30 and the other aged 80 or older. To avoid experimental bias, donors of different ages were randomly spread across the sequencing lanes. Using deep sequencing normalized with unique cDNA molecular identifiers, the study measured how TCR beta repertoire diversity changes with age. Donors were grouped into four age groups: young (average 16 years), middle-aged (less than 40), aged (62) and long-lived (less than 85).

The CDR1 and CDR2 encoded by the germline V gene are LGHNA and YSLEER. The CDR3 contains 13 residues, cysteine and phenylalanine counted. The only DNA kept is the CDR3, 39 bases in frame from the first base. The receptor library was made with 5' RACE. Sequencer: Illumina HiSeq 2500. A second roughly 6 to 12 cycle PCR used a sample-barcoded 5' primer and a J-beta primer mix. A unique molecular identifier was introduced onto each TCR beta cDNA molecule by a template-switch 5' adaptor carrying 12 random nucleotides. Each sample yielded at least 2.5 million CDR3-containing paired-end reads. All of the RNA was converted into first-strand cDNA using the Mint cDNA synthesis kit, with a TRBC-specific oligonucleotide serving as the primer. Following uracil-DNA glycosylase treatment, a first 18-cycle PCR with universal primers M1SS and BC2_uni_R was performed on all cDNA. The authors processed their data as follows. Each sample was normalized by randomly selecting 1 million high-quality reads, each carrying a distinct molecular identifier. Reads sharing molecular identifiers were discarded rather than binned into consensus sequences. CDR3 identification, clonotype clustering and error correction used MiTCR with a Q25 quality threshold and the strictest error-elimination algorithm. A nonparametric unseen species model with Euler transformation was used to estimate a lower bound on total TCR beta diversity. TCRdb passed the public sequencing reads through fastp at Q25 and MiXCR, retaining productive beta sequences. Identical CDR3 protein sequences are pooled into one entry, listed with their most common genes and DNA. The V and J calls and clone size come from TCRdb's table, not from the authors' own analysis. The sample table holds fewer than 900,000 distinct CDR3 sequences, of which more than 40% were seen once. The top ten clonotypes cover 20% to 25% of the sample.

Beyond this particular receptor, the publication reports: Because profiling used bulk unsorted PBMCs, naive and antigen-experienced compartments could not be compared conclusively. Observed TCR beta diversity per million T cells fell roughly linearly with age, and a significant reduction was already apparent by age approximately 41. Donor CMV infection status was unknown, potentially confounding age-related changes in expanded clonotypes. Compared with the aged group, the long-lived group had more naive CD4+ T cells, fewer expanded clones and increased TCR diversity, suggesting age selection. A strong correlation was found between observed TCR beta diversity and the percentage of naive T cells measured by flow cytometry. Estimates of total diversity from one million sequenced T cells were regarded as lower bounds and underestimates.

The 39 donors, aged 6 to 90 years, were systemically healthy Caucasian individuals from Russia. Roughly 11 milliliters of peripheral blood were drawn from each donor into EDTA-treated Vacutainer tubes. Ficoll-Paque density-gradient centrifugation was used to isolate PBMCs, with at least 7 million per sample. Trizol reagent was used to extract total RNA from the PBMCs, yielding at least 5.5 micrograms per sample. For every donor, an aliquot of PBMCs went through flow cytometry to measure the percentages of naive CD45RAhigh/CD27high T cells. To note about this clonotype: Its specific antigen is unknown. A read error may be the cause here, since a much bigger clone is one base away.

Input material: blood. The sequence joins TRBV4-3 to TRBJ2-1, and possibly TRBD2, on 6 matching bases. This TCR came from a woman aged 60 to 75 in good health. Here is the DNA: TGCACCAGCAGCCAAGATCGGCCCTCGGGGGAGTTCTTC. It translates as CTSSQDRPSGEFF.